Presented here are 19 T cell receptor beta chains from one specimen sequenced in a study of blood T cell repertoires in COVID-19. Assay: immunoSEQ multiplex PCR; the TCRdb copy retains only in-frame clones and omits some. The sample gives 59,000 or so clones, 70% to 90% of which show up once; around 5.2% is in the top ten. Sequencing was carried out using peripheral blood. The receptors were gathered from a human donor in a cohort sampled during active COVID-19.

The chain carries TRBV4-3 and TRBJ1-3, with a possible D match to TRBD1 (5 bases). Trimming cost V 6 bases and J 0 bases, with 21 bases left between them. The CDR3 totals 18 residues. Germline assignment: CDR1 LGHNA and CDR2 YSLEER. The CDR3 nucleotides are TGCGCCAGCAGTCAAAATTGGGGGGGAGGGAGCTCTGGAAACACCATATATTTT. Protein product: CASSQNWGGGSSGNTIYF.

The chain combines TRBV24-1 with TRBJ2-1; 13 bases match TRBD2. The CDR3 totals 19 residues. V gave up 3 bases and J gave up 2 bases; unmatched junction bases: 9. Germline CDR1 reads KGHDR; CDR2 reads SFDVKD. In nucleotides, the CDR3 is TGTGCCACCAGTGATCAGACTAGCGGGGGGCTCGGAACCTACAATGAGCAGTTCTTC. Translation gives CATSDQTSGGLGTYNEQFF.

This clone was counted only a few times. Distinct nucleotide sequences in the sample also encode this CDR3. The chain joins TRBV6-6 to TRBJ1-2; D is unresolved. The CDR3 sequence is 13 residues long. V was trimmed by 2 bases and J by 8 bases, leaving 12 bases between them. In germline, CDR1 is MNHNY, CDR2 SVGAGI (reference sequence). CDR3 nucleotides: TGTGCCAGCAGTTACCCGCGAGGAGAGGGCTACACCTTC. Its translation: CASSYPRGEGYTF.

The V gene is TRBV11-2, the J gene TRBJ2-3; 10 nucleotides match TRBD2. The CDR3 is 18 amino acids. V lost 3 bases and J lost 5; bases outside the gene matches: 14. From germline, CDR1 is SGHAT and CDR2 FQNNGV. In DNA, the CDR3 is TGTGCCAGCAGCTTGCGGGAGACTAGCGGGCAGGTGATAGATACGCAGTATTTT. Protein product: CASSLRETSGQVIDTQYF. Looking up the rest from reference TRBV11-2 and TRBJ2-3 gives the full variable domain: EAGVAQSPRYKIIEKRQSVAFWCNPISGHATLYWYQQILGQGPKLLIQFQNNGVVDDSQLPKDRFSAERLKGVDSTLKIQPAKLEDSAVYLCASSLRETSGQVIDTQYFGPGTRLTVL.

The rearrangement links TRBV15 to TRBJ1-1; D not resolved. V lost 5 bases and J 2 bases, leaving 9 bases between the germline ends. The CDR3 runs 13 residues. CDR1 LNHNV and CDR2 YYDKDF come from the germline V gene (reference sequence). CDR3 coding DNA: TGTGCCACCAGCCCGCGCCCCAACACTGAAGCTTTCTTT. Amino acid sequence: CATSPRPNTEAFF.

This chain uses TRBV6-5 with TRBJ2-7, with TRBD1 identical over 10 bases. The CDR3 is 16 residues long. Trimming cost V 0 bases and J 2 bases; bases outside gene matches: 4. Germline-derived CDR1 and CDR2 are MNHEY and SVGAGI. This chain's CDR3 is CASSYSGTGATYEQYF. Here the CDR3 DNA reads TGTGCCAGCAGTTACTCAGGGACAGGGGCTACCTACGAGCAGTACTTC.

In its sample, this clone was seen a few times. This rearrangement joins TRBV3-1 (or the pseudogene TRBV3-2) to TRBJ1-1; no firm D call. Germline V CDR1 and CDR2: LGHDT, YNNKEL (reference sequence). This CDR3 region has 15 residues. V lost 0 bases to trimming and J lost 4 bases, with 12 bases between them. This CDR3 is CASSQDKQPPTEAFF. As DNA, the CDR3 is TGTGCCAGCAGCCAAGATAAACAGCCTCCCACTGAAGCTTTCTTT.

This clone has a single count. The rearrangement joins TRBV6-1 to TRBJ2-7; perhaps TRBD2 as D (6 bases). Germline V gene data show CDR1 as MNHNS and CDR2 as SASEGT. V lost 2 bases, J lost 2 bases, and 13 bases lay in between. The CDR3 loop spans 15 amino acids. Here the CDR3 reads CASSEPGLAPYEQYF. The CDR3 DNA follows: TGTGCCAGCAGTGAACCTGGCCTAGCGCCCTACGAGCAGTACTTC.

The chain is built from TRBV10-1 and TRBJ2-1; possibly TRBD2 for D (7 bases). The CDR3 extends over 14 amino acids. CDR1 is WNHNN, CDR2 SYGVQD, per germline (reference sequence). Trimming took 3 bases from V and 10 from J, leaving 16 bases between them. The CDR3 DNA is TGCGCCAGCAGTGACTTATACAGGGAGGGGGAGCAGTTCTTC. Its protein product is CASSDLYREGEQFF.

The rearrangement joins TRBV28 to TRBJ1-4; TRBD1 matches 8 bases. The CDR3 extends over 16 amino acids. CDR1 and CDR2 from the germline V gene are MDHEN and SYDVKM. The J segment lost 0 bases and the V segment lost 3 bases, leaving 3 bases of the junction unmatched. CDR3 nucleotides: TGTGCCAGCAGTTTTGACAGGGGCACAACTAATGAAAAACTGTTTTTT. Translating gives CASSFDRGTTNEKLFF.

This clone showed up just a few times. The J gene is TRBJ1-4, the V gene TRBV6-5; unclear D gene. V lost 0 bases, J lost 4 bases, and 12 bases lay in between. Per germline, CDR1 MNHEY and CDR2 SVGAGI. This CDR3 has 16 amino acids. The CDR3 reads CASSYSIQLHNEKLFF. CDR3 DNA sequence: TGTGCCAGCAGTTACTCGATCCAACTTCATAATGAAAAACTGTTTTTT.

The CDR3 region has the DNA TGTGCCAGCAGTTACGAGGGGGTTACCTACGAGCAGTACTTC. Translated: CASSYEGVTYEQYF. This sequence joins TRBV6-5 and TRBJ2-7; possible D gene TRBD1, 6 bases. Trimming stripped 2 bases from V and 2 bases from J, with 10 bases between. The CDR3 is 14 amino acids. Germline values: CDR1 MNHEY, CDR2 SVGAGI.

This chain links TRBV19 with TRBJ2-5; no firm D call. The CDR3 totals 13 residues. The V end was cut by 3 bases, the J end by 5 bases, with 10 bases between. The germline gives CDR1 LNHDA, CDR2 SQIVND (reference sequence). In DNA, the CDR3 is TGTGCCAGTAGTATTCCAGGCGTGGAGACCCAGTACTTC. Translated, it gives CASSIPGVETQYF.

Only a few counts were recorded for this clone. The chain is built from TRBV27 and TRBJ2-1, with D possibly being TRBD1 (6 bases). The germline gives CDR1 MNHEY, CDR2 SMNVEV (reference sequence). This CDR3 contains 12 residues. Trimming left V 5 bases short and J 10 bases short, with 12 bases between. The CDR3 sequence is CASSPTGTEQFF. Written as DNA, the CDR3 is TGTGCCAGCAGTCCTACCGGGACAGAGCAGTTCTTC.

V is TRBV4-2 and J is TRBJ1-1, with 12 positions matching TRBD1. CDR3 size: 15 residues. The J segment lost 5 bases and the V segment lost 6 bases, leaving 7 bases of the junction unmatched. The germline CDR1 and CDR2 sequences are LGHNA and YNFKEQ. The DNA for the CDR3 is TGTGCCAGCAGGCTGGGACAGGGGGCCTCGACTGAAGCTTTCTTT. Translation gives CASRLGQGASTEAFF.

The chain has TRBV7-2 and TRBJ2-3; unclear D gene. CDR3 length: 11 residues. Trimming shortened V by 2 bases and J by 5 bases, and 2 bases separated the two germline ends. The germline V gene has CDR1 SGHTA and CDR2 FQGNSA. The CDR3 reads CASSLRDTQYF. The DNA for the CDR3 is TGTGCCAGCAGCTTACGAGATACGCAGTATTTT.

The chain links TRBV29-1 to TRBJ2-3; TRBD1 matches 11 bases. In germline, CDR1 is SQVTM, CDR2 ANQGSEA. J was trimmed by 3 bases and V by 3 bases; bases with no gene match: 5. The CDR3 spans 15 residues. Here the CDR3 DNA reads TGCAGCGTTGATCAGGGGGACAGGGGGACAGATACGCAGTATTTT. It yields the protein CSVDQGDRGTDTQYF.

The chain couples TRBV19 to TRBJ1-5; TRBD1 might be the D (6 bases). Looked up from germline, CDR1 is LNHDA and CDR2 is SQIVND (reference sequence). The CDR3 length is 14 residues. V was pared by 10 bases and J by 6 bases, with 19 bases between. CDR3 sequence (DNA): TGTGCCACCCAATCTCAAACAGGGCTTCAGCCCCAGCATTTT. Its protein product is CATQSQTGLQPQHF.

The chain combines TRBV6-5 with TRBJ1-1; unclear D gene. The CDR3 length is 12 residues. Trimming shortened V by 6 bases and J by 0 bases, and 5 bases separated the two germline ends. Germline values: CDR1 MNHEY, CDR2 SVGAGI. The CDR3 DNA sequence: TGTGCCAGCAGGGGCTTGAACACTGAAGCTTTCTTT. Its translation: CASRGLNTEAFF.